This T cell receptor beta chain was documented in a study of T cell repertoires in cytomegalovirus infection. Background on the study: Recently identified HLA-C-restricted CMV epitopes were among the peptides used. Through public TCR beta signatures, both CMV infection and matching HLA type were indicated.

TCRdb passed the reads through MiXCR, listing each CDR3 protein once. The sample has 360,000 or so distinct CDR3 sequences; about 35% are singletons. Only a few counts were recorded for this clonotype. Its antigen is still unknown. Study-wide points: In two of eight donors, the top clonotype was HLA-C-restricted CMV-specific. Carriers of CMV plus the relevant HLA were identified by cumulative public TCR beta family frequency.

The material sequenced was cultured PBMCs, taken from culture after CMV antigen stimulation. The TCR sequence derives from a human donor in good health (CMV status not recorded). Some clones in this sample may be carry-over from other donors' samples.

DNA for the CDR3: TGTGCCAGCAGCCAAAGCAGTGGACAGGGGTTCGGGAACACTGAAGCTTTCTTT. Protein product: CASSQSSGQGFGNTEAFF. V gene TRBV4-2 combines with J gene TRBJ1-1; TRBD1 matches 9 bases. The CDR3 is made up of 18 amino acids. J gave up 1 base and V 2 bases, and 11 bases lay outside the gene matches. Germline V gene data show CDR1 as LGHNA and CDR2 as YNFKEQ.